This TCR beta chain is drawn from a study of T cell responses to AZD1222 COVID-19 vaccine. Points from the study as a whole: Repertoires were obtained solely post-peak T cell response.

From germline, CDR1 is MNHEY and CDR2 SMNVEV (reference sequence). The CDR3 is 13 residues long. Deletions cut 2 bases from V and 1 base from J, with 5 bases between. In regard to this clone: Its antigen is still unknown.

Generated by immunoSEQ multiplex PCR, the TCRdb table keeps only in-frame clones and is missing some. The table lists around 120,000 clones, around 89% of them singletons. Second-dose timings of about 4 or about 12 weeks were pooled. This receptor was identified in an adult who received the AZD1222 COVID-19 vaccine. The material was peripheral blood, obtained 28 days after the second AZD1222 dose. The J gene is TRBJ1-1, the V gene TRBV27; D gene ambiguous. The DNA of the CDR3 is TGTGCCAGCAGTTTAGAGGGGAACACTGAAGCTTTCTTT. This encodes CASSLEGNTEAFF.